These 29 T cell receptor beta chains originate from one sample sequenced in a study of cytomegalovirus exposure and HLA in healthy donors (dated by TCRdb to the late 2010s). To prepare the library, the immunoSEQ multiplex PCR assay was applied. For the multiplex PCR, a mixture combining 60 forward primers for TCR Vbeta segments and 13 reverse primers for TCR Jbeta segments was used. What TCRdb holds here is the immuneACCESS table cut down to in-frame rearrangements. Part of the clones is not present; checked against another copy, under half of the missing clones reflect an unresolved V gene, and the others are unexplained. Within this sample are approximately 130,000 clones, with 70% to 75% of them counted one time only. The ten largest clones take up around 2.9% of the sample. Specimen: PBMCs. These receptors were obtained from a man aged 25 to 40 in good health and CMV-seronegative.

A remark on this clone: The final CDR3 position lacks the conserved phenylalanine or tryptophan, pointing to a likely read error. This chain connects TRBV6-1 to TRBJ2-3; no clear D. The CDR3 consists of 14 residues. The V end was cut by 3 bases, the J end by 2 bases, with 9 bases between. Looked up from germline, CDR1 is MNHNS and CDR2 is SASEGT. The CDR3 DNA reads TGTGCCAGCAGTGACGCTCTTTCCACAGATACGCAGTATGTT. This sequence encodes CASSDALSTDTQYV.

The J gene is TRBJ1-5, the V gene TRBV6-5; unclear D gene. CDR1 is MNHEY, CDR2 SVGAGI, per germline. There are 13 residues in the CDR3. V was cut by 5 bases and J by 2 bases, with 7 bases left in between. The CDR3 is CASSPAGNQPQHF. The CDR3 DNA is TGTGCCAGCAGTCCCGCGGGCAATCAGCCCCAGCATTTT.

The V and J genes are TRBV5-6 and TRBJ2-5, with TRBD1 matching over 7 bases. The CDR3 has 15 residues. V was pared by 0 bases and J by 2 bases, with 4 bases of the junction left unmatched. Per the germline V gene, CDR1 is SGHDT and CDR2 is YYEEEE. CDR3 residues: CASSLGQGRQETQYF. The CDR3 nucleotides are TGTGCCAGCAGCTTGGGACAGGGTCGACAAGAGACCCAGTACTTC. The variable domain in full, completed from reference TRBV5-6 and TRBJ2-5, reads DAGVTQSPTHLIKTRGQQVTLRCSPKSGHDTVSWYQQALGQGPQFIFQYYEEEERQRGNFPDRFSGHQFPNYSSELNVNALLLGDSALYLCASSLGQGRQETQYFGPGTRLLVL.

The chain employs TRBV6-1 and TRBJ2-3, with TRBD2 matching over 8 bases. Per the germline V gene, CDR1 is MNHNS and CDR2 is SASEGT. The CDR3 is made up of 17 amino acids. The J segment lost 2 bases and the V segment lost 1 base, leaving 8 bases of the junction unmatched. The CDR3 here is CASSEGKTSGLTDTQYF. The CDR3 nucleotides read TGTGCCAGCAGTGAAGGAAAAACTAGCGGACTCACAGATACGCAGTATTTT.

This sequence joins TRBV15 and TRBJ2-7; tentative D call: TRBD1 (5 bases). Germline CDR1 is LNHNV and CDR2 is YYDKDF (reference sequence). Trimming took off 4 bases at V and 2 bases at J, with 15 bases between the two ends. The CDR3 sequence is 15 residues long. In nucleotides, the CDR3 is TGTGCCACCAGCATAATCGGCCAGGGAACCTACGAGCAGTACTTC. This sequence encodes CATSIIGQGTYEQYF.

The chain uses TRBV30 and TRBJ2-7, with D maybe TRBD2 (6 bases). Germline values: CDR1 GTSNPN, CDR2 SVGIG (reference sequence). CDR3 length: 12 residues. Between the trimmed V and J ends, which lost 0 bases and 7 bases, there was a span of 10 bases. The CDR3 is CAWSVKAGEQYF. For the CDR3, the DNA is TGTGCCTGGAGTGTTAAGGCGGGAGAGCAGTACTTC.

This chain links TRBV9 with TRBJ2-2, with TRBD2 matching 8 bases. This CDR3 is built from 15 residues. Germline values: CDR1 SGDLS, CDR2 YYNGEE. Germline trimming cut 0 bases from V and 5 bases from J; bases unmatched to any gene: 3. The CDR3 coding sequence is TGTGCCAGCAGCGTAGAAGGCGGGGGGACCGGGGAGCTGTTTTTT. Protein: CASSVEGGGTGELFF.

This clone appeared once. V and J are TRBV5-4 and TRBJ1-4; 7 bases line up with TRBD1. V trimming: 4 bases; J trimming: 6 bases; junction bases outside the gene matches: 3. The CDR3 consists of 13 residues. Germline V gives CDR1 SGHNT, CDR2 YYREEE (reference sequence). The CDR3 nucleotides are TGTGCCAGCAGCGACACAGGGGATGAAAAACTGTTTTTT. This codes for CASSDTGDEKLFF.

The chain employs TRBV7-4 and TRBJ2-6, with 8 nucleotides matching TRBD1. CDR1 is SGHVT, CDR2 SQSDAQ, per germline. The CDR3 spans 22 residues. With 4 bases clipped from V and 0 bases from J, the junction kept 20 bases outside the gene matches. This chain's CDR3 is CASSCNYLKTGQVFSGANVLTF. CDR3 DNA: TGTGCCAGCAGCTGTAACTACCTTAAGACGGGACAGGTTTTCTCTGGGGCCAACGTCCTGACTTTC.

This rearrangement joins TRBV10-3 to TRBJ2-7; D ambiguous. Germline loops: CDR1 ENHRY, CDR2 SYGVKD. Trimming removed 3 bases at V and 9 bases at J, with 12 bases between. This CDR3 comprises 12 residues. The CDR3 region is CAISDLMGPQYF. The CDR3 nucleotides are TGTGCCATCAGTGATCTTATGGGCCCGCAGTACTTC.

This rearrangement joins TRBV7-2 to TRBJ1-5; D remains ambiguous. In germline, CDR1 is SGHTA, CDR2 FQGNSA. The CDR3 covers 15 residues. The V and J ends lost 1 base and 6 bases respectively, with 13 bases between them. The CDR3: CASSLVPGDGQPQHF. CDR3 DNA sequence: TGTGCCAGCAGCTTAGTCCCCGGTGATGGTCAGCCCCAGCATTTT. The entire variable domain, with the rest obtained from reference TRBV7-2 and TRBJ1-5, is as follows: GAGVSQSPSNKVTEKGKDVELRCDPISGHTALYWYRQSLGQGLEFLIYFQGNSAPDKSGLPSDRFSAERTGGSVSTLTIQRTQQEDSAVYLCASSLVPGDGQPQHFGDGTRLSIL.

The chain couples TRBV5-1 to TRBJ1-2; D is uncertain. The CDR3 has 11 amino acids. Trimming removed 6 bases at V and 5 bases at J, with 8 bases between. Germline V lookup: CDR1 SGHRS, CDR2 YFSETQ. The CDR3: CASKGEYGYTF. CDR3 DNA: TGCGCCAGCAAGGGAGAATATGGCTACACCTTC.

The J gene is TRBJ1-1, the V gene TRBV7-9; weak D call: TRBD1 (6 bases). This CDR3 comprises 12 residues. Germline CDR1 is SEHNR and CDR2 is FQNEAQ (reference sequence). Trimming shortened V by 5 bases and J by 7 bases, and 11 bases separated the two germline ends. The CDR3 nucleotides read TGTGCCAGCAGCCTCAGACAGGATGAAGCTTTCTTT. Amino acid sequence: CASSLRQDEAFF.

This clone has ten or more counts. In nucleotides, the CDR3 is TGTGCCAGCAGCCCGGGACAGGGGGGACCCCTCCACTTT. Translation gives CASSPGQGGPLHF. The chain carries TRBV5-6 and TRBJ1-6; 11 positions agree with TRBD1. This CDR3 region has 13 residues. The germline V gene has CDR1 SGHDT and CDR2 YYEEEE. Losses at the gene ends were 4 bases for V and 12 bases for J; bases not matched to a gene: 3.

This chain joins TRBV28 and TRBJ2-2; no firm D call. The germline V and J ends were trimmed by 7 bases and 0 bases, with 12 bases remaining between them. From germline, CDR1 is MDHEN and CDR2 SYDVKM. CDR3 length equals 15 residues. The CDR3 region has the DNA TGTGCCAGCATCCCCTCCTACCCGAACACCGGGGAGCTGTTTTTT. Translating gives CASIPSYPNTGELFF.

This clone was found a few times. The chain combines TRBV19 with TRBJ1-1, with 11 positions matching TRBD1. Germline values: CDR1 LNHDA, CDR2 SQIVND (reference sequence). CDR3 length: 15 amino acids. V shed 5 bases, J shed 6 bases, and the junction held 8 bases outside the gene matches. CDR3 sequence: CASSQHRTGGPEAFF. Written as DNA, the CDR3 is TGTGCCAGTAGTCAGCATAGGACAGGGGGCCCTGAAGCTTTCTTT.

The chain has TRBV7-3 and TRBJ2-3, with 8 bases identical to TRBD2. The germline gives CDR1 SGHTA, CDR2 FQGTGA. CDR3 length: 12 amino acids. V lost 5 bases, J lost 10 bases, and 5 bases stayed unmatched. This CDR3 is CASSLPGGAQYF. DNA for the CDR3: TGTGCCAGCAGCCTCCCGGGGGGGGCGCAGTATTTT. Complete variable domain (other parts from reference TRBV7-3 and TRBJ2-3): GAGVSQTPSNKVTEKGKYVELRCDPISGHTALYWYRQSLGQGPEFLIYFQGTGAADDSGLPNDRFFAVRPEGSVSTLKIQRTERGDSAVYLCASSLPGGAQYFGPGTRLTVL.

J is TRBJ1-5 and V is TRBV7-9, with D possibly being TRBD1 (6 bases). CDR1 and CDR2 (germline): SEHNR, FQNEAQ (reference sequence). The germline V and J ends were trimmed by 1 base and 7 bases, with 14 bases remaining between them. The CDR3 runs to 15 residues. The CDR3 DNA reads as TGTGCCAGCAGCTTAGGGTCAGGGGTGGAGCAGCCCCAGCATTTT. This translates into CASSLGSGVEQPQHF.

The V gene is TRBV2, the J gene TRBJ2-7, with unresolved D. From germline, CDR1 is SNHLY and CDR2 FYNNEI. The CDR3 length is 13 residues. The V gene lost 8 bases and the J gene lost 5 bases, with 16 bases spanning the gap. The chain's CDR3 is CASSSQQFNEQYF. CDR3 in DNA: TGTGCCAGCTCCTCCCAACAGTTTAACGAGCAGTACTTC.

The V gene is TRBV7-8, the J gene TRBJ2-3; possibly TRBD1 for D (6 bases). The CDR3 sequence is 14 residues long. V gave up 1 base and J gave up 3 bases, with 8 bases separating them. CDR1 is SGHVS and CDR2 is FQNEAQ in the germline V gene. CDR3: CASSLGQDTDTQYF. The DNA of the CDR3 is TGTGCCAGCAGCTTAGGACAGGATACAGATACGCAGTATTTT.

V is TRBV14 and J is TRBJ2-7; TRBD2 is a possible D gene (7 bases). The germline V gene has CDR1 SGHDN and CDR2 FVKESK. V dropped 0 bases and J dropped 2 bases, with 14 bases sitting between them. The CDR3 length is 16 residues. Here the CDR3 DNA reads TGTGCCAGCAGCCAAGATCCAGGGGAGGGCCCCTACGAGCAGTACTTC. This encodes CASSQDPGEGPYEQYF. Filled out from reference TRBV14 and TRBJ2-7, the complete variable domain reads EAGVTQFPSHSVIEKGQTVTLRCDPISGHDNLYWYRRVMGKEIKFLLHFVKESKQDESGMPNNRFLAERTGGTYSTLKVQPAELEDSGVYFCASSQDPGEGPYEQYFGPGTRLTVT.

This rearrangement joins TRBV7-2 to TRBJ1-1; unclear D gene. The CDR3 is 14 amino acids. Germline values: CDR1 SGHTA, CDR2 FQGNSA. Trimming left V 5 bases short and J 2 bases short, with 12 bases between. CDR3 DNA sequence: TGTGCCAGCAGCGAAGGCAGGTTCAACACTGAAGCTTTCTTT. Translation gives CASSEGRFNTEAFF. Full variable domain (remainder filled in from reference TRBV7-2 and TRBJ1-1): GAGVSQSPSNKVTEKGKDVELRCDPISGHTALYWYRQSLGQGLEFLIYFQGNSAPDKSGLPSDRFSAERTGGSVSTLTIQRTQQEDSAVYLCASSEGRFNTEAFFGQGTRLTVV.

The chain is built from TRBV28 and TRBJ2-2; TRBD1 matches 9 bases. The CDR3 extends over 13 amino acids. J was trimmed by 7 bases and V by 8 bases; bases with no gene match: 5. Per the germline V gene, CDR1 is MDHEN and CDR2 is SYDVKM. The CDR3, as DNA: TGTGCCAGCCTACGACAGGGGGGCGGGGAGCTGTTTTTT. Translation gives CASLRQGGGELFF.

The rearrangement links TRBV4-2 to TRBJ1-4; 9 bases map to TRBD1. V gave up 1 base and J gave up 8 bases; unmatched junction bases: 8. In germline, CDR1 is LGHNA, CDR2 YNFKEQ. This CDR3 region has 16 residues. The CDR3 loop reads CASSQVGTGNEEKLFF. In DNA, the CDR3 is TGTGCCAGCAGCCAAGTCGGGACAGGGAATGAGGAAAAACTGTTTTTT.

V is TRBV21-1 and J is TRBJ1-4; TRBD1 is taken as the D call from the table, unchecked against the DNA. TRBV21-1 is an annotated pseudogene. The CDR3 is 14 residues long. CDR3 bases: TGTGCCAGCAGTATGACAGGGTTGGATGAAAAACTGTTTTTT. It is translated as CASSMTGLDEKLFF.

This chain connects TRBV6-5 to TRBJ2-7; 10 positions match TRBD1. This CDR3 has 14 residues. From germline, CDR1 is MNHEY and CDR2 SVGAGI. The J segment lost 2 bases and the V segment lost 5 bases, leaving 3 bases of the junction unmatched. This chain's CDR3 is CASSRTGGPYEQYF. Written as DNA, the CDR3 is TGTGCCAGCAGTCGGACAGGGGGACCCTACGAGCAGTACTTC.

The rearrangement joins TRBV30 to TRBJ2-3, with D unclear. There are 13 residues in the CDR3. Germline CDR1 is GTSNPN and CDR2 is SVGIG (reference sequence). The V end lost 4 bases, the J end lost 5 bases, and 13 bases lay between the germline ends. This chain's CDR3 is CAWIRGPGDTQYF. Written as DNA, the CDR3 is TGTGCCTGGATACGAGGTCCTGGAGATACGCAGTATTTT.

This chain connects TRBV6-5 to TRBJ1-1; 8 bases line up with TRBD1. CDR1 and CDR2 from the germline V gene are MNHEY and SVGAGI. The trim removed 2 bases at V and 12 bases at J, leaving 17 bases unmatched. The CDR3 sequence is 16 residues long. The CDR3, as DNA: TGTGCCAGCAGTTACCCAGTTAACTCTCAACGGGACAGGCCTTTCTTT. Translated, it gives CASSYPVNSQRDRPFF.

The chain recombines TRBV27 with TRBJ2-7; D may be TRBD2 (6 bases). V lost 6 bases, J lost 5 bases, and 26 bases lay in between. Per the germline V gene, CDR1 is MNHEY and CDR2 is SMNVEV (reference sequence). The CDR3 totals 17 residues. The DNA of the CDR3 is TGTGCCAGCAGCTTAGCTCCTTATGCGGGGCCCAAGAACGAGCAGTACTTC. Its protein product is CASSLAPYAGPKNEQYF.